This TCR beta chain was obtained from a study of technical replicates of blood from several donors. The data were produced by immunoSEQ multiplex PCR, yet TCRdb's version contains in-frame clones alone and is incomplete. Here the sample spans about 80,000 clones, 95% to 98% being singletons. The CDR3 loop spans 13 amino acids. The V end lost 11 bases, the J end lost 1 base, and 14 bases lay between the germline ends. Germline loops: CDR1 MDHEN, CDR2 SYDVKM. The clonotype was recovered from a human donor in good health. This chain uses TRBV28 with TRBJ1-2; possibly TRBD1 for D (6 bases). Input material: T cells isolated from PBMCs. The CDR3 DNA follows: TGTGCCGGACAGAATACGGATAACTATGGCTACACCTTC. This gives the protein CAGQNTDNYGYTF.